Below are 17 T cell receptor beta chains sequenced from a single sample in a study of shared clonotypes between healthy human individuals. Only in-frame clones appear in the TCRdb table, and some are missing; sequencing was by immunoSEQ multiplex PCR. The data show millions of clones, more than 80% seen once. The sample was naive CD4+ T cells from PBMCs. Subset: CD45RA+ positively selected. The source of these receptors is a young man in good health. Some clones in this sample may be carry-over from other donors' samples.

The chain uses TRBV9 and TRBJ1-2; D is undetermined. CDR3 length equals 14 residues. Germline CDR1 is SGDLS and CDR2 is YYNGEE. The V and J ends lost 0 bases and 2 bases respectively, with 8 bases between them. CDR3: CASSVETENYGYTF. CDR3 bases: TGTGCCAGCAGCGTAGAAACGGAGAACTATGGCTACACCTTC.

V usage is TRBV27 and J usage is TRBJ2-7; the match to TRBD2 covers 10 bases. Trimming took 6 bases from V and 0 from J; bases not matched to a gene: 8. Germline assignment: CDR1 MNHEY and CDR2 SMNVEV (reference sequence). The CDR3 length is 16 residues. CDR3: CASRGLASVSSYEQYF. The CDR3 DNA follows: TGTGCCAGCAGGGGACTAGCGTCTGTGAGCTCCTACGAGCAGTACTTC.

Notes on this clone: This sample includes further DNA sequences coding for the same CDR3. The chain joins TRBV5-1 to TRBJ2-5; TRBD2 aligns across 13 bases. The CDR3 is made up of 17 amino acids. V gave up 0 bases and J gave up 3 bases; unmatched junction bases: 5. Germline CDR1 reads SGHRS; CDR2 reads YFSETQ. The CDR3 here is CASSLGLAGGYEETQYF. CDR3 coding DNA: TGCGCCAGCAGCTTGGGACTAGCGGGAGGATACGAAGAGACCCAGTACTTC.

The chain combines TRBV6-5 with TRBJ1-2, with a possible D match to TRBD1 (5 bases). The CDR3 totals 14 residues. Trimming stripped 4 bases from V and 2 bases from J, with 11 bases between. Germline lookup yields CDR1 MNHEY and CDR2 SVGAGI. CDR3 sequence (DNA): TGTGCCAGCAGTTCAGGACAAACCAACTATGGCTACACCTTC. Its protein product is CASSSGQTNYGYTF.

CDR3: CASSLGQNHYYGYTF. CDR3 coding DNA: TGTGCCAGCAGCTTAGGCCAGAACCACTACTATGGCTACACCTTC. The V gene is TRBV13, the J gene TRBJ1-2; D is uncertain. Trimming removed 0 bases from V and 3 bases from J, with 11 bases in between. This CDR3 is built from 15 residues. CDR1 and CDR2 from the germline V gene are PRHDT and FYEKMQ (reference sequence).

Written as DNA, the CDR3 is TGTGCCAGCAGCCAAACAGCGGTCGGCAATGAGCAGTTCTTC. It yields the protein CASSQTAVGNEQFF. This sequence joins TRBV7-3 and TRBJ2-1; a weak D match, TRBD2 (5 bases). V lost 5 bases, J lost 6 bases, and 14 bases lay in between. This CDR3 spans 14 amino acids. Germline loops: CDR1 SGHTA, CDR2 FQGTGA.

The chain links TRBV5-1 to TRBJ2-2, with TRBD1 identical over 7 bases. Per germline, CDR1 SGHRS and CDR2 YFSETQ. This CDR3 comprises 12 residues. Losses at the gene ends were 2 bases for V and 11 bases for J; bases not matched to a gene: 3. The CDR3 spells CASSFNRGELFF. CDR3 nucleotide sequence: TGCGCCAGCAGCTTCAACAGGGGAGAGCTGTTTTTT. Full variable domain (outside the CDR3, taken from reference TRBV5-1 and TRBJ2-2): KAGVTQTPRYLIKTRGQQVTLSCSPISGHRSVSWYQQTPGQGLQFLFEYFSETQRNKGNFPGRFSGRQFSNSRSEMNVSTLELGDSALYLCASSFNRGELFFGEGSRLTVL.

About this clone itself: Different DNA sequences within this sample yield the same CDR3. This rearrangement joins TRBV7-6 to TRBJ2-3; tentatively, D is TRBD1 (5 bases). This CDR3 has 15 amino acids. V lost 0 bases, J lost 1 base, and 8 bases lay in between. Germline V lookup: CDR1 SGHVS, CDR2 FNYEAQ. As DNA, the CDR3 is TGTGCCAGCAGCTTAGCGCAGGGCCGCACAGATACGCAGTATTTT. This sequence encodes CASSLAQGRTDTQYF.

The chain uses TRBV11-2 and TRBJ2-7; TRBD2 matches at 14 bases. Germline CDR1 and CDR2: SGHAT and FQNNGV. The CDR3 extends over 17 amino acids. The ends lost 4 bases at V and 7 bases at J; junction bases unmatched: 12. CDR3 region: CASSSGTSGSRYLEQYF. CDR3 DNA sequence: TGTGCCAGCAGCTCCGGGACTAGCGGGAGTAGATACCTAGAGCAGTACTTC.

V and J are TRBV12-5 and TRBJ2-1; maybe TRBD1 (5 bases). This CDR3 region has 16 residues. V was trimmed by 6 bases and J by 0 bases, leaving 15 bases between them. Germline CDR1 reads LGHNT; CDR2 reads FRNRAP. In DNA form, the CDR3 reads TGTGCTAGTGGAGCCGAGTGGGGCAGCTCCTACAATGAGCAGTTCTTC. This gives the protein CASGAEWGSSYNEQFF.

The chain is built from TRBV25-1 and TRBJ2-7, with D maybe TRBD1 (5 bases). Germline V gene lookup returns CDR1 MGHDK and CDR2 SYGVNS. The CDR3 runs 15 residues. Between the trimmed V and J ends, which lost 1 base and 3 bases, there was a span of 13 bases. CDR3 bases: TGTGCCAGCAGTGAATCTGGGGCCGCCAACTACGAGCAGTACTTC. It encodes CASSESGAANYEQYF.

The chain recombines TRBV2 with TRBJ1-1; 10 bases line up with TRBD1. The junction had 7 bases not matched to a gene; V was cut back by 6 bases and J by 3 bases. The V gene's germline CDR1 is SNHLY and CDR2 FYNNEI. The CDR3 length is 15 residues. CDR3 sequence (DNA): TGTGCCAGCAGGAGGGGGGACAGGGGTTACACTGAAGCTTTCTTT. Its protein product is CASRRGDRGYTEAFF.

As to this clone: The sample has other DNA sequences that encode this CDR3 too. V usage is TRBV28 and J usage is TRBJ2-5, with unresolved D. CDR3 length equals 12 residues. V dropped 2 bases and J dropped 1 base, with 2 bases sitting between them. CDR1 is MDHEN, CDR2 SYDVKM, per germline. The CDR3 nucleotides are TGTGCCAGCAGTTTAACCCAAGAGACCCAGTACTTC. Translation: CASSLTQETQYF.

This chain links TRBV18 with TRBJ1-1, with 7 bases aligning to TRBD1. The CDR3 is 15 amino acids. Unmatched junction bases numbered 9, after V lost 4 bases and J lost 4 bases. Per the germline V gene, CDR1 is KGHSH and CDR2 is LQKENI. The CDR3 bases are TGTGCCAGCTCACTTCACAAGGGGGCTCTCACTGAAGCTTTCTTT. It codes for CASSLHKGALTEAFF. The variable domain in full, with the rest retrieved from reference TRBV18 and TRBJ1-1, is NAGVMQNPRHLVRRRGQEARLRCSPMKGHSHVYWYRQLPEEGLKFMVYLQKENIIDESGMPKERFSAEFPKEGPSILRIQQVVRGDSAAYFCASSLHKGALTEAFFGQGTRLTVV.

V usage is TRBV27 and J usage is TRBJ2-7; D tentatively fits TRBD1 or TRBD2 (5 bases each). Germline-derived CDR1 and CDR2 are MNHEY and SMNVEV (reference sequence). The CDR3 length is 14 residues. V lost 5 bases and J 5 bases, leaving 16 bases between the germline ends. Written as DNA, the CDR3 is TGTGCCAGCAGTCGCCAGGGTTTTAGCGACGAGCAGTACTTC. Protein product: CASSRQGFSDEQYF.

The chain has TRBV5-1 and TRBJ2-5; unclear D gene. The CDR3 runs 13 residues. Germline V CDR1 and CDR2: SGHRS, YFSETQ. V shed 1 base and J shed 5 bases, with 9 bases lying between them. CDR3 residues: CASSLLETETQYF. The DNA for the CDR3 is TGCGCCAGCAGCTTGCTCGAAACGGAGACCCAGTACTTC.

The gene calls are TRBV7-2 and TRBJ2-5; the D is unclear. The germline V gene has CDR1 SGHTA and CDR2 FQGNSA. V dropped 5 bases and J dropped 5 bases, with 15 bases sitting between them. The length of the CDR3 is 14 residues. CDR3 DNA: TGTGCCAGCAGCAAGTCCTGGGCGGATGAGACCCAGTACTTC. Translating gives CASSKSWADETQYF. The variable domain in full, completed from reference TRBV7-2 and TRBJ2-5, reads GAGVSQSPSNKVTEKGKDVELRCDPISGHTALYWYRQSLGQGLEFLIYFQGNSAPDKSGLPSDRFSAERTGGSVSTLTIQRTQQEDSAVYLCASSKSWADETQYFGPGTRLLVL.